The 22 T cell receptor beta chains presented below share a single source sample, sequenced in a study of technical replicates of blood from a few donors. Method: immunoSEQ multiplex PCR; TCRdb's copy keeps in-frame clones and lacks some. In the table there are tens of thousands of clones, about 94% of which are singletons. Sequenced sample: T cells isolated from PBMCs. The receptors stem from a human donor in good health.

This clone was counted a single time. V is TRBV28 and J is TRBJ1-5; maybe TRBD1 (5 bases). CDR3 length: 16 residues. V was pared by 5 bases and J by 3 bases, with 17 bases between. Looked up from germline, CDR1 is MDHEN and CDR2 is SYDVKM. The CDR3 region has the DNA TGTGCCAGCAGTCTCCTCGTGGGGGGGTTCAATCAGCCCCAGCATTTT. Its translation: CASSLLVGGFNQPQHF.

The J gene is TRBJ2-6, the V gene TRBV9; perhaps TRBD2 as D (6 bases). Trimming stripped 0 bases from V and 2 bases from J, with 9 bases between. The germline V gene encodes CDR1 SGDLS and CDR2 YYNGEE. This CDR3 region has 16 residues. CDR3 sequence: CASSVAEGPGANVLTF. CDR3 nucleotides: TGTGCCAGCAGCGTAGCGGAGGGGCCTGGGGCCAACGTCCTGACTTTC.

This chain connects TRBV21-1 to TRBJ1-2. TRBV21-1 is noted as a pseudogene. This CDR3 is built from 13 residues. The CDR3 DNA sequence: TGTGCCAGCAGCAAAGTAGCGCGTTATGGCTACACCTTC. Translated, it gives CASSKVARYGYTF.

The chain carries TRBV6-1 and TRBJ2-7; TRBD1 matches 9 bases. This CDR3 region has 14 residues. Trimming at V came to 5 bases and at J to 2 bases, leaving 4 bases not matched to a gene. From germline, CDR1 is MNHNS and CDR2 SASEGT. The CDR3 DNA reads as TGTGCCAGCAGTTTGGACAGGGGAACCTACGAGCAGTACTTC. Residues: CASSLDRGTYEQYF.

Written as DNA, the CDR3 is TGCGCCAGCAGCATAGGACTACCCCAAGGGGAGACCCAGTACTTC. Its translation is CASSIGLPQGETQYF. V gene TRBV5-1 combines with J gene TRBJ2-5; D may be TRBD2 (6 bases). Germline CDR1 reads SGHRS; CDR2 reads YFSETQ. V lost 4 bases and J lost 5, with 18 bases in between. This CDR3 is built from 15 residues.

This clone was recorded once. V and J are TRBV7-3 and TRBJ2-1; perhaps TRBD2 as D (5 bases). With 5 bases removed from V and 13 bases from J, the gap between germline ends came to 15 bases. CDR1 and CDR2 (germline): SGHTA, FQGTGA. The CDR3 extends over 12 amino acids. The CDR3 protein is CASSPNTGVQFF. CDR3 in DNA: TGTGCCAGCAGCCCAAATACCGGGGTCCAGTTCTTC.

The chain recombines TRBV2 with TRBJ1-5; 8 bases align to TRBD1. Germline loops: CDR1 SNHLY, CDR2 FYNNEI. V shed 7 bases and J 3 bases; nucleotides not matched to a gene: 8. The CDR3 extends over 15 amino acids. For the CDR3, the DNA is TGTGCCAGCACGCGGGGGACAGGATACAATCAGCCCCAGCATTTT. Translated, it gives CASTRGTGYNQPQHF.

This CDR3 reads CASSQTGQGETEAFF. The CDR3, as DNA: TGCGCCAGCAGCCAAACAGGGCAAGGGGAAACTGAAGCTTTCTTT. The chain has TRBV4-1 and TRBJ1-1; a possible D gene is TRBD1 (6 bases). Germline V gives CDR1 MGHRA, CDR2 YSYEKL. CDR3 length: 15 residues. V was shortened by 2 bases and J by 5 bases, with 15 bases between the two germline ends.

This clone came up once. The chain carries TRBV7-4 and TRBJ1-5; TRBD1 is a possible D gene (5 bases). V lost 2 bases and J 7 bases, leaving 18 bases between the germline ends. The CDR3 runs 16 residues. CDR1 SGHVT and CDR2 SQSDAQ come from the germline V gene. CDR3 bases: TGTGCCAGCAGCTTAATCGGACACGGTAAGCTGCAGCCCCAGCATTTT. Translating gives CASSLIGHGKLQPQHF.

The chain has TRBV18 and TRBJ2-5; maybe TRBD2 (6 bases). V was trimmed by 3 bases and J by 5 bases, leaving 10 bases between them. Germline loops: CDR1 KGHSH, CDR2 LQKENI. There are 13 residues in the CDR3. The CDR3 sequence: CASSPLRGETQYF. Written as DNA, the CDR3 is TGTGCCAGCTCACCGCTCCGGGGGGAGACCCAGTACTTC.

V and J are TRBV19 and TRBJ2-7; 9 bases line up with TRBD1. V was clipped by 8 bases and J by 5 bases; unmatched bases: 4. The germline CDR1 and CDR2 sequences are LNHDA and SQIVND (reference sequence). CDR3 size: 12 residues. CDR3 coding DNA: TGTGCCAGTGGTACAGGGGGCAACGAGCAGTACTTC. Amino acid sequence: CASGTGGNEQYF.

CDR3 bases: TGCGCCAGCAGCCCTGGAGATGGACAGCCGACCGGGGAGCTGTTTTTT. Its protein product is CASSPGDGQPTGELFF. This rearrangement joins TRBV5-1 to TRBJ2-2; D possibly corresponds to TRBD1 (6 bases). The CDR3 length is 16 residues. Looked up from germline, CDR1 is SGHRS and CDR2 is YFSETQ. V was shortened by 4 bases and J by 5 bases, with 18 bases between the two germline ends.

The CDR3 protein is CASYGPGQGYEQYF. CDR3 coding DNA: TGTGCCAGCTATGGCCCGGGACAGGGTTACGAGCAGTACTTC. The chain uses TRBV28 and TRBJ2-7; 9 bases line up with TRBD1. This CDR3 contains 14 residues. V lost 8 bases and J lost 4; bases outside the gene matches: 9. Germline V gene lookup returns CDR1 MDHEN and CDR2 SYDVKM.

This clone appeared a few times. The chain is built from TRBV10-3 and TRBJ1-1; D possibly corresponds to TRBD1 (6 bases). In germline, CDR1 is ENHRY, CDR2 SYGVKD. V lost 8 bases, J lost 1 base, and 11 bases lay in between. The CDR3 is 13 residues long. This CDR3 reads CAIRGQTNTEAFF. DNA of the CDR3: TGTGCCATCCGAGGACAGACGAACACTGAAGCTTTCTTT.

The chain has TRBV4-1 and TRBJ2-5; D is unclear. CDR1 and CDR2 (germline): MGHRA, YSYEKL. The CDR3 is 16 residues long. Trimming left V 1 base short and J 0 bases short, with 12 bases between. CDR3 nucleotides: TGCGCCAGCAGCCAAGTAGGAGCACCTTACCAAGAGACCCAGTACTTC. Translating gives CASSQVGAPYQETQYF.

This chain joins TRBV5-1 and TRBJ2-3; 8 bases match TRBD1. The length of the CDR3 is 16 residues. Germline CDR1 SGHRS, CDR2 YFSETQ. V lost 3 bases, J lost 2 bases, and 8 bases stayed unmatched. Here the CDR3 DNA reads TGCGCCAGCAGCTCAGCAGGGGGCCATATCACAGATACGCAGTATTTT. Its translation is CASSSAGGHITDTQYF.

The V gene is TRBV2, the J gene TRBJ2-7; 7 bases are shared with TRBD1. CDR3 length: 11 residues. Trimming cost V 7 bases and J 3 bases; bases outside gene matches: 0. Germline loops: CDR1 SNHLY, CDR2 FYNNEI. CDR3 protein: CASNRGYEQYF. The CDR3 region has the DNA TGTGCCAGCAACAGGGGCTACGAGCAGTACTTC.

The V call is TRBV28, the J call TRBJ2-7, with D possibly being TRBD1 (5 bases). CDR1 MDHEN and CDR2 SYDVKM come from the germline V gene. V shed 7 bases and J shed 2 bases, with 15 bases lying between them. The CDR3 runs to 14 residues. DNA for the CDR3: TGTGCCAGCACCCCAGGTGCAGGGCCCTACGAGCAGTACTTC. Translation gives CASTPGAGPYEQYF.

The chain uses TRBV19 and TRBJ2-3, with TRBD1 matching 10 bases. V lost 7 bases and J lost 9; bases outside the gene matches: 16. The CDR3 runs 16 residues. The germline CDR1 and CDR2 sequences are LNHDA and SQIVND (reference sequence). The CDR3 DNA sequence: TGTGCCAGTATCAAACCCTGGGACAGGGGCCCTCAAACGCAGTATTTT. It translates to CASIKPWDRGPQTQYF.

This sequence joins TRBV4-1 and TRBJ2-1, with D unclear. CDR3 length: 13 amino acids. Germline CDR1 MGHRA, CDR2 YSYEKL. The V end was cut by 6 bases, the J end by 5 bases, with 11 bases between. This CDR3 reads CASRTSPNNEQFF. DNA for the CDR3: TGCGCCAGCAGGACTTCTCCGAACAATGAGCAGTTCTTC.

The V call is TRBV18, the J call TRBJ1-4, with a weak D call TRBD1 (6 bases). The CDR3 is 15 amino acids. Looked up from germline, CDR1 is KGHSH and CDR2 is LQKENI. V lost 0 bases to trimming and J lost 10 bases, with 15 bases between them. The CDR3 reads CASSPPIGRGGKLFF. The CDR3 DNA is TGTGCCAGCTCACCACCGATCGGCAGGGGTGGAAAACTGTTTTTT.

This clone was detected once. The chain recombines TRBV7-3 with TRBJ1-4; 10 bases align to TRBD1. V lost 5 bases, J lost 5 bases, and 5 bases stayed unmatched. The CDR3 sequence is 15 residues long. Per germline, CDR1 SGHTA and CDR2 FQGTGA. The DNA for the CDR3 is TGTGCCAGCAGCGCTTCGGGACAGGGGAATGAAAAACTGTTTTTT. It codes for CASSASGQGNEKLFF.